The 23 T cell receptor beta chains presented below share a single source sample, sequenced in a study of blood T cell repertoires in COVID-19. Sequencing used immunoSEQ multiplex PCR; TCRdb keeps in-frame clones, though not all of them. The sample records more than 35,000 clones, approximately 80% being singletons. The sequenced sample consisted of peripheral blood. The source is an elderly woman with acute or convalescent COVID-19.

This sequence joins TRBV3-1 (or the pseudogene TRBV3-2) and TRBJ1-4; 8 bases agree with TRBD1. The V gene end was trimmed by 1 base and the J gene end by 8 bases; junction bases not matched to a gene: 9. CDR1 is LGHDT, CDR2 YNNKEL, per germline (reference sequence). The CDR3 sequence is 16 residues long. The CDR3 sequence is CASSQASGGALEKLFF. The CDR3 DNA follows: TGTGCCAGCAGCCAAGCCTCAGGGGGCGCGTTAGAAAAACTGTTTTTT.

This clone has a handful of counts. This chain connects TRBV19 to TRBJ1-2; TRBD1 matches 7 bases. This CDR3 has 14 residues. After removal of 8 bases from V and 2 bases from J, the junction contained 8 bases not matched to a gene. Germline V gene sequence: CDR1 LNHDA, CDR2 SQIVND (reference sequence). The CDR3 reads CASSYRGRNYGYTF. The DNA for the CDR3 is TGTGCCAGTTCATACAGGGGCCGGAACTATGGCTACACCTTC.

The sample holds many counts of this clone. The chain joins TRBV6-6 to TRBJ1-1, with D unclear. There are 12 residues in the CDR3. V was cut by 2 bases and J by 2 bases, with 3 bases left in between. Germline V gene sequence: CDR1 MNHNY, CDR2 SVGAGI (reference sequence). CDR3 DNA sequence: TGTGCCAGCAGTTACACTAACACTGAAGCTTTCTTT. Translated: CASSYTNTEAFF.

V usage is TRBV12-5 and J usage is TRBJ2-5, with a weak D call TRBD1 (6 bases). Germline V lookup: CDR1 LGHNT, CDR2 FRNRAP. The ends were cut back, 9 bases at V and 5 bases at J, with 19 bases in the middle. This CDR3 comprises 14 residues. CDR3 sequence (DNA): TGTGCTAGGAAAGCCCAGGGGTCGTACGAGACCCAGTACTTC. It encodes CARKAQGSYETQYF.

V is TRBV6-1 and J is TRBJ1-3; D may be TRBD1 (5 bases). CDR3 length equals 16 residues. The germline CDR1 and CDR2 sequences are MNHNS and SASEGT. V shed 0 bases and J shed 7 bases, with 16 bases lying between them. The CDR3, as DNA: TGTGCCAGCAGTGAAGCTCGGAGCCAAGGGGCTAACACCATATATTTT. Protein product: CASSEARSQGANTIYF.

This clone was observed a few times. The CDR3, as DNA: TGTGCCAGCGGACAGGGGTGGTTCCCCGGGGAGCTGTTTTTT. This translates into CASGQGWFPGELFF. The rearrangement links TRBV2 to TRBJ2-2; 9 positions agree with TRBD1. Germline V gives CDR1 SNHLY, CDR2 FYNNEI. The V gene end was trimmed by 8 bases and the J gene end by 6 bases; junction bases not matched to a gene: 7. The CDR3 is made up of 14 amino acids. The full variable domain, rest sourced from reference TRBV2 and TRBJ2-2, is EPEVTQTPSHQVTQMGQEVILRCVPISNHLYFYWYRQILGQKVEFLVSFYNNEISEKSEIFDDQFSVERPDGSNFTLKIRSTKLEDSAMYFCASGQGWFPGELFFGEGSRLTVL.

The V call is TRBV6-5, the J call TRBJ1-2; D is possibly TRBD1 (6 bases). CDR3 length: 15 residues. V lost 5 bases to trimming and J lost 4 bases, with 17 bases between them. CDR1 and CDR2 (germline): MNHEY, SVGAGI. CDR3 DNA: TGTGCCAGCAGTCCCGGCACAGGGAGTTTCTATGGCTACACCTTC. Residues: CASSPGTGSFYGYTF.

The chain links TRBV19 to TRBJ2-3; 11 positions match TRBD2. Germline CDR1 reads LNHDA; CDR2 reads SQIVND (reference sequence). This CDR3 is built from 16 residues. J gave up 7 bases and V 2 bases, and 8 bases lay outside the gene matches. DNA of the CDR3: TGTGCCAGTAGTATAAATAGCGGGGGGGCCAGTAATACGCAGTATTTT. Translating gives CASSINSGGASNTQYF.

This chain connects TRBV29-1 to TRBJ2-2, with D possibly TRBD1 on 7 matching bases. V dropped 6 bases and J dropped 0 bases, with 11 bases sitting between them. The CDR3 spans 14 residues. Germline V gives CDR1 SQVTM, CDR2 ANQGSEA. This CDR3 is CSVPRGANTGELFF. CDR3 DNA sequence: TGCAGCGTCCCCAGGGGGGCGAACACCGGGGAGCTGTTTTTT.

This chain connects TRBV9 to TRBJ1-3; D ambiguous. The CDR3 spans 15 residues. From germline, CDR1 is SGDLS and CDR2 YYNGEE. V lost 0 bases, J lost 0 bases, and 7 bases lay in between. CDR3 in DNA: TGTGCCAGCAGCGTAGACTCATTCTCTGGAAACACCATATATTTT. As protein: CASSVDSFSGNTIYF. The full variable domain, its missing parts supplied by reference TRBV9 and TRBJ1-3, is DSGVTQTPKHLITATGQRVTLRCSPRSGDLSVYWYQQSLDQGLQFLIQYYNGEERAKGNILERFSAQQFPDLHSELNLSSLELGDSALYFCASSVDSFSGNTIYFGEGSWLTVV.

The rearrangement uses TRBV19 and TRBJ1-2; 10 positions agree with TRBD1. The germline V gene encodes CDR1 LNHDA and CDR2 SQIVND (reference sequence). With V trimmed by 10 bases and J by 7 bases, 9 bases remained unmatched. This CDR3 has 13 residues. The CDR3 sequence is CATRDRGTIGYTF. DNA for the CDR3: TGTGCCACCCGGGACAGGGGAACTATTGGCTACACCTTC.

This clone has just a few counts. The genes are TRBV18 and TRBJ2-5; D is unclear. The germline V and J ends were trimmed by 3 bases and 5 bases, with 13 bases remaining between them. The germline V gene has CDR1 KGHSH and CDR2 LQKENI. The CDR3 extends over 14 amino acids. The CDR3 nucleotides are TGTGCCAGCTCACCTAATTCCGCTCGGGAGACCCAGTACTTC. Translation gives CASSPNSARETQYF.

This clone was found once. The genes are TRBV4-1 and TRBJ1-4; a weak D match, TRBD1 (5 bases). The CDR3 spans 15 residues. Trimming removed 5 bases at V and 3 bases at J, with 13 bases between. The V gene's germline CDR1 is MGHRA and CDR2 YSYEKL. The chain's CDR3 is CASSSLGVPNEKLFF. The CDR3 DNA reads TGCGCCAGCAGCTCTTTAGGGGTTCCTAATGAAAAACTGTTTTTT.

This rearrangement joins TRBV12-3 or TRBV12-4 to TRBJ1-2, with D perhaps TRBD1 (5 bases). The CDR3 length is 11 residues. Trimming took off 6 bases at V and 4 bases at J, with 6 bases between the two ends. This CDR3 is CASRGVYGYTF. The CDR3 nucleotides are TGTGCCAGCAGAGGGGTCTATGGCTACACCTTC.

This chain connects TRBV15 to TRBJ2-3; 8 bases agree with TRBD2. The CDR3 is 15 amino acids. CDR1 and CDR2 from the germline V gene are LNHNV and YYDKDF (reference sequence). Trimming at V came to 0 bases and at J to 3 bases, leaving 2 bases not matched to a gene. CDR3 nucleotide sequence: TGTGCCACCAGCAGAGATGCGGGGGGTACAGATACGCAGTATTTT. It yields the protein CATSRDAGGTDTQYF.

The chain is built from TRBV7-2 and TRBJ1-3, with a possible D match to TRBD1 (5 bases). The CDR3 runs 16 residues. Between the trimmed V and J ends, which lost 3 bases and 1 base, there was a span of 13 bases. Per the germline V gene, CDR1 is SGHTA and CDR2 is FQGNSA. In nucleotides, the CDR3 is TGTGCCAGCAGCTTTGGGGGGGGTTTATCTGGAAACACCATATATTTT. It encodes CASSFGGGLSGNTIYF.

In DNA, the CDR3 is TGTGCCAGCAGCTCCAGTCAGGGGGTTGGGGAGACCCAGTACTTC. As protein: CASSSSQGVGETQYF. This rearrangement joins TRBV5-4 to TRBJ2-5, with 7 bases matching TRBD1. Trimming removed 3 bases from V and 5 bases from J; junction bases left unmatched: 10. Germline assignment: CDR1 SGHNT and CDR2 YYREEE (reference sequence). The CDR3 consists of 15 residues.

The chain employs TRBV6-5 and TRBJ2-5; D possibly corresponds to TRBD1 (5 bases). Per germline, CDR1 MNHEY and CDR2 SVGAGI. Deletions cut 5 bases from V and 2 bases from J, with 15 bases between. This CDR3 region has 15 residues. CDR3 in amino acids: CASSRSPTAQETQYF. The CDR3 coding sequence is TGTGCCAGCAGTCGAAGTCCGACAGCTCAAGAGACCCAGTACTTC.

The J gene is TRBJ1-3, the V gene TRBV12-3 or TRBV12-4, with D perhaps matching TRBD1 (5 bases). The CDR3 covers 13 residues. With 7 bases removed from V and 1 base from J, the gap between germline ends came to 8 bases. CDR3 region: CASIRGSGNTIYF. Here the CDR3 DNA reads TGTGCCAGCATAAGGGGTTCTGGAAACACCATATATTTT.

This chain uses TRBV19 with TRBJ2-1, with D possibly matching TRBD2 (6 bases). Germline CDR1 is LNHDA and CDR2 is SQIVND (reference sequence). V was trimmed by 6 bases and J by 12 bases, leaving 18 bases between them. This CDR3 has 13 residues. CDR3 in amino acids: CASSSGRGTRQFF. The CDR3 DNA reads TGTGCCAGTAGCTCTGGGCGGGGCACAAGGCAGTTCTTC.

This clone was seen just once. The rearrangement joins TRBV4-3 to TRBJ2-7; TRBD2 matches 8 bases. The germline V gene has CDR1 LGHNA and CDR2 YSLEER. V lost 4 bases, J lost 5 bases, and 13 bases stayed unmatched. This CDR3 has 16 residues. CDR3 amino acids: CASSRFMTGGLHEQYF. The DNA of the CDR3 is TGCGCCAGCAGCCGTTTTATGACGGGGGGGCTTCACGAGCAGTACTTC.

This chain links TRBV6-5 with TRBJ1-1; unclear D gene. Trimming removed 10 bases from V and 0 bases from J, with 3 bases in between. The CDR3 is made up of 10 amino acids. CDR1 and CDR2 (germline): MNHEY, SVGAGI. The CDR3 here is CAIVNTEAFF. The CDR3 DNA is TGTGCCATCGTGAACACTGAAGCTTTCTTT.

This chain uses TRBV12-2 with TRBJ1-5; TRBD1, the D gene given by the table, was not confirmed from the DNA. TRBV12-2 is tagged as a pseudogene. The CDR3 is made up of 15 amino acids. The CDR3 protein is CASRLEDRSYQPQHF. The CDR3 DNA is TGTGCAAGTCGCTTAGAGGACAGGTCCTATCAGCCCCAGCATTTT.